These T cell receptor beta chains were read from a single sample in a study of shared clonotypes between healthy human individuals. TCRdb's table, derived via immunoSEQ multiplex PCR, lists solely in-frame clones and lacks some. Among more than 2 million clones listed, approximately 92% were seen once. Specimen: naive CD8+ T cells from PBMCs. The receptors derive from a man aged 18 to 29 in good health. Some clones in this sample may be carry-over from other donors' samples. The CDR3 runs from the conserved cysteine through the conserved F or W. The D gene is left open where the match is weak. Size values are once, few and many counts, or a class for expanded clones, and some rows have none.

v_call: TRBV7-8; j_call: TRBJ2-2; d_call: NA; clone_size: NA; cdr3_nt: TGTGCCAGCAGCTTTTCCGAATACACCGGGGAGCTGTTTTTT; cdr3_aa: CASSFSEYTGELFF
v_call: TRBV2; j_call: TRBJ1-1; d_call: NA; clone_size: few; cdr3_nt: TGTGCCAGCAAGGACACTGTATCGAACACTGAAGCTTTCTTT; cdr3_aa: CASKDTVSNTEAFF
v_call: TRBV28; j_call: TRBJ2-4; d_call: NA; clone_size: once; cdr3_nt: TGTGCCAGCAAAGACAGGCCCAAAAACATTCAGTACTTC; cdr3_aa: CASKDRPKNIQYF
v_call: TRBV9; j_call: TRBJ2-1; d_call: NA; clone_size: NA; cdr3_nt: TGTGCCAGCAGCCCCAGTGGTCGGAGGGGGGATGAGCAGTTCTTC; cdr3_aa: CASSPSGRRGDEQFF
v_call: TRBV28; j_call: TRBJ1-3; d_call: NA; clone_size: NA; cdr3_nt: TGTGCCAGCAGGGACGGTAGACAGCTTAGCTCTGGAAACACCATATATTTT; cdr3_aa: CASRDGRQLSSGNTIYF
v_call: TRBV4-3; j_call: TRBJ2-1; d_call: TRBD2; clone_size: NA; cdr3_nt: TGCGCCAGCAGCCAAGGGACTAGCAGGCTGTACAATGAGCAGTTCTTC; cdr3_aa: CASSQGTSRLYNEQFF
v_call: TRBV6-5; j_call: TRBJ1-5; d_call: TRBD1; clone_size: NA; cdr3_nt: TGTGCCAGCAGTATACAGGGGGGACGACAGCCCCAGCATTTT; cdr3_aa: CASSIQGGRQPQHF
v_call: TRBV25-1; j_call: TRBJ1-1; d_call: NA; clone_size: NA; cdr3_nt: TGTGCCAGCAGTGATCGATGGGGACGGGGCACTGAAGCTTTCTTT; cdr3_aa: CASSDRWGRGTEAFF
v_call: TRBV27; j_call: TRBJ2-7; d_call: NA; clone_size: NA; cdr3_nt: TGTGCCAGCAGTCCCCGGACAGAACTAACCTACGAGCAGTACTTC; cdr3_aa: CASSPRTELTYEQYF
v_call: TRBV9; j_call: TRBJ2-1; d_call: NA; clone_size: NA; cdr3_nt: TGTGCCAGCAGCGTAGCTACGCTGGCGGGGACAAACAATGAGCAGTTCTTC; cdr3_aa: CASSVATLAGTNNEQFF
v_call: TRBV9; j_call: TRBJ2-7; d_call: TRBD2; clone_size: NA; cdr3_nt: TGTGCCAGCAGCGTAGGCGGGGGGCCCTACGAGCAGTACTTC; cdr3_aa: CASSVGGGPYEQYF
v_call: TRBV29-1; j_call: TRBJ2-7; d_call: TRBD1; clone_size: NA; cdr3_nt: TGCAGCGTTGAGAAGGACAGGCCCGCCTACGAGCAGTACTTC; cdr3_aa: CSVEKDRPAYEQYF
v_call: TRBV18; j_call: TRBJ2-5; d_call: NA; clone_size: NA; cdr3_nt: TGTGCCAGCTCACCAGATTCTAGGGACCCCCAATACTTC; cdr3_aa: CASSPDSRDPQYF
v_call: TRBV19; j_call: TRBJ1-4; d_call: TRBD1; clone_size: NA; cdr3_nt: TGTGCCAGTAGGAGAGTCCGGGACAGGGGGAGAGAAAAACTGTTTTTT; cdr3_aa: CASRRVRDRGREKLFF
v_call: TRBV28; j_call: TRBJ2-7; d_call: NA; clone_size: NA; cdr3_nt: TGTGCCAGCAGTGATCTTAAGGACAGACCCTACGAGCAGTACTTC; cdr3_aa: CASSDLKDRPYEQYF
v_call: TRBV30; j_call: TRBJ2-1; d_call: NA; clone_size: NA; cdr3_nt: TGTGCCTGGAGTGAAGTATTGAGGCTGGGGCAGTTCTTC; cdr3_aa: CAWSEVLRLGQFF
v_call: TRBV7-9; j_call: TRBJ2-3; d_call: TRBD2; clone_size: NA; cdr3_nt: TGTGCCAGCAGCTCTCAACCGGGACTAGCTCCAGATGGGGATACGCAGTATTTT; cdr3_aa: CASSSQPGLAPDGDTQYF
v_call: TRBV5-5; j_call: TRBJ1-1; d_call: NA; clone_size: NA; cdr3_nt: TGTGCCAGCAGCTTGGCCGGCAATCCATATGAAGCTTTCTTT; cdr3_aa: CASSLAGNPYEAFF
v_call: TRBV7-9; j_call: TRBJ1-4; d_call: NA; clone_size: NA; cdr3_nt: TGTGCCAGCAGCCCCTCTCGGTTTGCGAATGAAAAACTGTTTTTT; cdr3_aa: CASSPSRFANEKLFF
v_call: TRBV5-1; j_call: TRBJ2-5; d_call: NA; clone_size: NA; cdr3_nt: TGCGCCAGCAGCCCCATGGGGCAGTTCGGGGAGACCCAGTACTTC; cdr3_aa: CASSPMGQFGETQYF
v_call: TRBV9; j_call: TRBJ2-3; d_call: NA; clone_size: NA; cdr3_nt: TGTGCCAGCAGTGTAGACGCGGGGACTCGACTAAGCACAGATACGCAGTATTTT; cdr3_aa: CASSVDAGTRLSTDTQYF
v_call: TRBV9; j_call: TRBJ2-7; d_call: TRBD2; clone_size: NA; cdr3_nt: TGTGCCAGCAGCGTAGGCGCGGGAGCCCAGGCCGAGCAGTACTTC; cdr3_aa: CASSVGAGAQAEQYF
v_call: TRBV11-2; j_call: TRBJ1-1; d_call: NA; clone_size: NA; cdr3_nt: TGTGCCAGCAGCCGTGCTCGGGGGACGCCGAGGAACACTGAAGCTTTCTTT; cdr3_aa: CASSRARGTPRNTEAFF
v_call: TRBV18; j_call: TRBJ1-2; d_call: NA; clone_size: NA; cdr3_nt: TGTGCCAGCTCCCTGGGGGCTCCCATTGACTATGGCTACACCTTC; cdr3_aa: CASSLGAPIDYGYTF
v_call: TRBV19; j_call: TRBJ2-7; d_call: TRBD2; clone_size: NA; cdr3_nt: TGTGCCACAGGACTAGCGGGAGGCTACGAGCAGTACTTC; cdr3_aa: CATGLAGGYEQYF
v_call: TRBV10-3; j_call: TRBJ1-3; d_call: TRBD1; clone_size: NA; cdr3_nt: TGTGCCATCAGTGAGTATGGGACAGAACAAAACACCATATATTTT; cdr3_aa: CAISEYGTEQNTIYF